Below, 3 T cell receptor beta chains from the same sample are listed, as sequenced in a study of T-cell reconstitution after alpha-beta-depleted transplantation in children. During its preparation, the TCRbeta library received unique molecular identifiers. From the PCR reads, TCRdb called clonotypes with MiXCR, one entry per CDR3 protein. The sample has about 200,000 distinct CDR3 sequences, approximately 6.9% seen once. Sequencing was performed on PBMCs, taken before TCRalphabeta/CD19-depleted stem cell transplant. These TCRs come from a boy aged 2 to 10 with acute lymphoblastic leukemia, due to receive a stem cell transplant.

About this clonotype itself: This sequence may be a read error, since a much larger clone differs from it by one base. The chain couples TRBV28 to TRBJ2-2, with unresolved D. CDR1 MDHEN and CDR2 SYDVKM come from the germline V gene. The length of the CDR3 is 12 residues. V was cut by 5 bases and J by 9 bases, with 10 bases left in between. The CDR3 is CASSIRVWELFF. The CDR3 region has the DNA TGTGCCAGCAGTATAAGGGTTTGGGAGCTGTTTTTT. The full variable domain, in which reference TRBV28 and TRBJ2-2 provide the parts outside the CDR3, is DVKVTQSSRYLVKRTGEKVFLECVQDMDHENMFWYRQDPGLGLRLIYFSYDVKMKEKGDIPEGYSVSREKKERFSLILESASTNQTSMYLCASSIRVWELFFGEGSRLTVL.

This clonotype was counted ten times or more. The chain employs TRBV18 and TRBJ1-1, with D uncertain. Germline-derived CDR1 and CDR2 are KGHSH and LQKENI. The CDR3 is 11 amino acids. The V gene lost 2 bases and the J gene lost 8 bases, with 6 bases spanning the gap. CDR3 region: CASSPGREAFF. Here the CDR3 DNA reads TGTGCCAGCTCACCAGGAAGAGAAGCTTTCTTT.

The CDR3 region has the DNA TGTGCCAGCAGCCAAGAAACGGGAGGGCAAATTTCCTACAATGAGCAGTTCTTC. Protein product: CASSQETGGQISYNEQFF. V usage is TRBV14 and J usage is TRBJ2-1, with 8 nucleotides matching TRBD2. The V segment lost 0 bases and the J segment 1 base; nucleotides outside the gene matches: 8. The germline V gene has CDR1 SGHDN and CDR2 FVKESK. This CDR3 is built from 18 residues. Drawing the rest from reference TRBV14 and TRBJ2-1, the complete variable domain is EAGVTQFPSHSVIEKGQTVTLRCDPISGHDNLYWYRRVMGKEIKFLLHFVKESKQDESGMPNNRFLAERTGGTYSTLKVQPAELEDSGVYFCASSQETGGQISYNEQFFGPGTRLTVL.